This paragraph covers one T cell receptor beta chain sequence. Its cognate antigen is unknown. The CDR3 consists of 17 residues. CDR1 MGHRA and CDR2 YSYEKL come from the germline V gene. TCRdb reanalyzed the 5' RACE reads, giving one entry per CDR3 protein sequence and no DNA. Its table lists some 390,000 distinct CDR3 sequences. This sample was taken from a study of T cells expressing NK-cell markers. At the level of the study: Within the sequenced cohort of eight donors, seven exhibited HCMV seropositivity and one was seronegative. Whole-study results and caveats: The dominant NKG2C+ clonotypes represented 1.0-7.0% of CD8+ T cells in six or seven donors. HCMV specificity of the expanded NKG2C+ T cell clones was not established. These clonotypes additionally ranked first within the CD3+CD56-NKG2C+ fraction of a handful of donors.

This TCR was recovered from a woman aged 45-59 years in good health. The chain links TRBV4-1 to TRBJ2-4. The sequenced sample consisted of blood T cells: a sorted CD56 or NKG2C T cell subset, CD4+ or CD8+ T cells, or bulk PBMC T cells (not recorded which). Here the CDR3 reads CASSQDPGSLAKNIQYF.